The 15 T cell receptor beta chains given below trace back to one sample, sequenced in a study of metastatic and nonmetastatic thyroid tumors. TCRdb recomputed clones from the PCR reads via MiXCR. The sample shows roughly 13,000 clones, around a quarter of them seen only once. Thyroid surgery took place with no prior treatment in any patient. Sequencing was done on a sample of tumor tissue. Source of these receptors: a female donor with papillary thyroid cancer or a benign thyroid nodule (not recorded which). Some clones in this sample may be carry-over from other donors' samples.

The sample holds one count of this clone. The chain uses TRBV5-5 and TRBJ2-5; 10 nucleotides match TRBD2. J gave up 8 bases and V 3 bases, and 13 bases lay outside the gene matches. Germline V gives CDR1 SGHKS, CDR2 YYEKEE (reference sequence). The CDR3 has 16 amino acids. CDR3 protein: CASSSGLAGVGYTQYF. CDR3 in DNA: TGTGCCAGCAGCTCGGGCCTAGCGGGGGTAGGTTATACCCAGTACTTC.

Many counts were recorded for this clone. This rearrangement joins TRBV2 to TRBJ1-4; D is perhaps TRBD1 (6 bases). The CDR3 runs to 14 residues. V was trimmed by 2 bases and J by 15 bases, leaving 19 bases between them. Germline V gene sequence: CDR1 SNHLY, CDR2 FYNNEI. This CDR3 is CASSEFKGGYIMFF. The CDR3 DNA is TGTGCCAGCAGTGAATTCAAGGGGGGCTACATCATGTTTTTT.

At least ten counts were recorded for this clone. This chain connects TRBV20-1 to TRBJ2-5; 8 bases agree with TRBD2. With 5 bases clipped from V and 0 bases from J, the junction kept 5 bases outside the gene matches. The CDR3 runs to 14 residues. The germline CDR1 and CDR2 sequences are DFQATT and SNEGSKA (reference sequence). CDR3 amino acids: CSARGGYYQETQYF. In nucleotides, the CDR3 is TGCAGTGCTCGCGGGGGGTACTACCAAGAGACCCAGTACTTC.

This clone was seen more than once but under ten times. V is TRBV2 and J is TRBJ2-7; D unresolved. The CDR3 sequence is 14 residues long. Trimming left V 3 bases short and J 1 base short, with 10 bases between. CDR1 SNHLY and CDR2 FYNNEI come from the germline V gene. This CDR3 reads CASSDVDGSYEQYF. As DNA, the CDR3 is TGTGCCAGCAGTGACGTTGACGGTTCCTACGAGCAGTACTTC.

CDR3 nucleotide sequence: TGTGCCTGGACTGGGGGCGCTAATTCACCCCTCCACTTT. This translates into CAWTGGANSPLHF. This chain uses TRBV30 with TRBJ1-6; a weak D match, TRBD1 (6 bases). In germline, CDR1 is GTSNPN, CDR2 SVGIG (reference sequence). CDR3 length: 13 residues. With 4 bases removed from V and 6 bases from J, the gap between germline ends came to 10 bases.

This chain connects TRBV11-1 to TRBJ1-1; TRBD1 aligns across 8 bases. There are 14 residues in the CDR3. V was clipped by 6 bases and J by 4 bases; unmatched bases: 7. Germline values: CDR1 SGHAT, CDR2 FQDESV (reference sequence). The CDR3 here is CASRRGDRGTEAFF. CDR3 bases: TGTGCCAGCAGACGAGGTGACAGGGGCACTGAAGCTTTCTTT. The entire variable domain, with the rest obtained from reference TRBV11-1 and TRBJ1-1, is as follows: EAEVAQSPRYKITEKSQAVAFWCDPISGHATLYWYRQILGQGPELLVQFQDESVVDDSQLPKDRFSAERLKGVDSTLKIQPAELGDSAMYLCASRRGDRGTEAFFGQGTRLTVV.

This clone has a count of ten or more. The chain uses TRBV5-1 and TRBJ2-7; weak D call: TRBD2 (5 bases). This CDR3 has 15 residues. Trimming pared 0 bases from V and 0 bases from J, leaving 10 bases between. Germline V gives CDR1 SGHRS, CDR2 YFSETQ. CDR3 amino acids: CASSLEAAISYEQYF. The DNA of the CDR3 is TGCGCCAGCAGCTTGGAAGCGGCTATCTCCTACGAGCAGTACTTC.

This clone was counted between two and nine times. This could be a read error, since a much larger clone is one nucleotide away. Other DNA variants within this sample encode the same CDR3. The chain employs TRBV28 and TRBJ1-2, with 7 bases identical to TRBD1. From germline, CDR1 is MDHEN and CDR2 SYDVKM. This CDR3 comprises 17 residues. DNA of the CDR3: TGTGCCAGCAGGTCGGGAGGTGGGGACAGCCGATTCTATGGCTACACATTC. Protein product: CASRSGGGDSRFYGYTF.

This clone is labeled as medium-sized (0.01 to 0.1%). The genes are TRBV24-1 and TRBJ1-1; D remains ambiguous. The CDR3 spans 12 residues. The ends were cut back, 3 bases at V and 2 bases at J, with 3 bases in the middle. Germline CDR1 KGHDR, CDR2 SFDVKD. The CDR3 reads CATSDDNTEAFF. The CDR3 bases are TGTGCCACCAGTGATGACAACACTGAAGCTTTCTTT.

By share, this clone ranks as medium-sized (0.01 to 0.1%). The chain has TRBV6-4 and TRBJ1-2; TRBD1 aligns across 7 bases. Germline-derived CDR1 and CDR2 are MRHNA and SNTAGT. The CDR3 spans 13 residues. V lost 4 bases to trimming and J lost 8 bases; unmatched junction nucleotides: 7. In DNA form, the CDR3 reads TGTGCCAGCAGTGGACAGGGAAGCCGGGGCTACACCTTC. Encoded protein: CASSGQGSRGYTF.

The J gene is TRBJ1-1, the V gene TRBV7-9, with D maybe TRBD1 (5 bases). Trimming took 5 bases from V and 1 from J, leaving 11 bases between them. Looked up from germline, CDR1 is SEHNR and CDR2 is FQNEAQ (reference sequence). This CDR3 has 14 amino acids. CDR3 bases: TGTGCCAGCAGCGGCGTGGGGGGGAACACTGAAGCTTTCTTT. The encoded protein is CASSGVGGNTEAFF.

This clone was picked up a small number of times. The chain recombines TRBV27 with TRBJ1-4, with D possibly matching TRBD1 (6 bases). CDR3 length equals 15 residues. Germline V gives CDR1 MNHEY, CDR2 SMNVEV (reference sequence). Deletions cut 5 bases from V and 4 bases from J, with 14 bases between. In nucleotides, the CDR3 is TGTGCCAGCAGTACACTACAGGGTTGTAATGAAAAACTGTTTTTT. Translation: CASSTLQGCNEKLFF.

There are many counts of this clone. With a much larger clone just one base away, this may be a read error. The CDR3 sequence is CSAQGAREEKLFF. In DNA, the CDR3 is TGCAGCGCGCAGGGGGCGCGGGAGGAAAAACTGTTTTTT. The V and J genes are TRBV29-1 and TRBJ1-4; 8 positions agree with TRBD1. V lost 7 bases to trimming and J lost 8 bases; unmatched junction nucleotides: 9. The CDR3 runs 13 residues. Germline CDR1 is SQVTM and CDR2 is ANQGSEA. Looking up the rest from reference TRBV29-1 and TRBJ1-4 gives the full variable domain: SAVISQKPSRDICQRGTSLTIQCQVDSQVTMMFWYRQQPGQSLTLIATANQGSEATYESGFVIDKFPISRPNLTFSTLTVSNMSPEDSSIYLCSAQGAREEKLFFGSGTQLSVL.

The CDR3 DNA is TGTGCCAGCAGAACGACAGGGGGCCGTAATTCACCCCTCCACTTT. Residues: CASRTTGGRNSPLHF. The rearrangement links TRBV27 to TRBJ1-6, with TRBD1 matching 10 bases. CDR3 length equals 15 residues. J lost 6 bases, V lost 6 bases, and 5 bases had no gene match. Germline CDR1 and CDR2: MNHEY and SMNVEV (reference sequence).

This chain links TRBV2 with TRBJ2-2, with 11 nucleotides matching TRBD2. Germline V gene sequence: CDR1 SNHLY, CDR2 FYNNEI. The V and J ends lost 4 bases and 2 bases, in that order; junction bases with no gene match: 15. This CDR3 region has 20 residues. CDR3 bases: TGTGCCAGCAGTGGAGGGTGGGTACTAGCGGGGGTGGCTAACACCGGGGAGCTGTTTTTT. Its protein product is CASSGGWVLAGVANTGELFF.